One sample yielded the 27 T cell receptor beta chains listed below, sequenced in a study of blood T cells in healthy people across ages. A second PCR of 7 to 11 cycles used a sample-barcoded 5' primer and a J-beta primer mix. TCRdb called the 5' RACE reads again in MiXCR, with one record for every CDR3 protein. The top ten clones hold 35% to 40% of a sample with about 640,000 distinct CDR3 sequences, around three fifths of them seen once. The sample consisted of blood. All receptors come from a man aged 55-75 years in good health.

V and J are TRBV9 and TRBJ1-6; maybe TRBD1 (5 bases). The CDR3 sequence is 15 residues long. V shed 0 bases and J shed 8 bases, with 12 bases lying between them. The germline V gene encodes CDR1 SGDLS and CDR2 YYNGEE. For the CDR3, the DNA is TGTGCCAGCAGCGTAGGAGGCAGGGCGGATTCACCCCTCCACTTT. Encoded protein: CASSVGGRADSPLHF. The full variable domain, with the rest looked up from reference TRBV9 and TRBJ1-6, is DSGVTQTPKHLITATGQRVTLRCSPRSGDLSVYWYQQSLDQGLQFLIQYYNGEERAKGNILERFSAQQFPDLHSELNLSSLELGDSALYFCASSVGGRADSPLHFGNGTRLTVT.

The CDR3 here is CASSFTGQVGEPQHF. The DNA of the CDR3 is TGCGCCAGCAGTTTTACCGGACAGGTTGGGGAGCCCCAGCATTTT. The V gene is TRBV5-1, the J gene TRBJ1-5; 7 bases map to TRBD1. Per germline, CDR1 SGHRS and CDR2 YFSETQ. J lost 8 bases, V lost 5 bases, and 13 bases had no gene match. The CDR3 has 15 amino acids. The complete variable domain, with remaining parts taken from reference TRBV5-1 and TRBJ1-5, reads KAGVTQTPRYLIKTRGQQVTLSCSPISGHRSVSWYQQTPGQGLQFLFEYFSETQRNKGNFPGRFSGRQFSNSRSEMNVSTLELGDSALYLCASSFTGQVGEPQHFGDGTRLSIL.

This chain links TRBV5-1 with TRBJ2-3; 10 bases align to TRBD2. CDR1 is SGHRS and CDR2 is YFSETQ in the germline V gene. The CDR3 has 16 residues. Unmatched junction bases numbered 9, after V lost 2 bases and J lost 6 bases. CDR3 in amino acids: CASSFLSGGSADTQYF. In DNA form, the CDR3 reads TGCGCCAGCAGCTTCCTTAGCGGGGGGTCTGCGGATACGCAGTATTTT.

This clonotype was recorded a few times. The chain couples TRBV10-3 to TRBJ2-6; possibly TRBD1 for D (6 bases). The CDR3 totals 16 residues. Trimming cost V 3 bases and J 0 bases, with 9 bases left between them. In germline, CDR1 is ENHRY, CDR2 SYGVKD. The CDR3 DNA reads TGTGCCATCAGTGACCCCAGGGGCTCTGGGGCCAACGTCCTGACTTTC. This codes for CAISDPRGSGANVLTF.

The rearrangement links TRBV24-1 to TRBJ2-3, with TRBD1 matching 10 bases. This CDR3 has 15 residues. The V gene's germline CDR1 is KGHDR and CDR2 SFDVKD. Trimming removed 2 bases from V and 5 bases from J; junction bases left unmatched: 3. The CDR3 sequence is CATSDSGQGVDTQYF. CDR3 nucleotides: TGTGCCACCAGTGATTCAGGACAGGGGGTAGATACGCAGTATTTT.

The chain links TRBV25-1 to TRBJ2-1; TRBD2 agrees at 13 bases. CDR1 is MGHDK and CDR2 is SYGVNS in the germline V gene. V lost 8 bases and J lost 10; bases outside the gene matches: 8. The CDR3 is 14 amino acids. CDR3 sequence: CASATSGGAGEQFF. The CDR3, as DNA: TGTGCCAGCGCTACTAGCGGGGGGGCGGGCGAGCAGTTCTTC.

V usage is TRBV10-1 and J usage is TRBJ2-5, with D tentatively TRBD1 (6 bases). The DNA end lines up better with TRBJ2-7; the J call may be wrong. The CDR3 totals 15 residues. CDR1 and CDR2 from the germline V gene are WNHNN and SYGVQD (reference sequence). The CDR3 nucleotides are TGCGCCAGCAGTGGAAATTCGACAGGATTCGGCGAGCAGTACTTC. Translating it yields CASSGNSTGFGEQYF.

This clonotype was picked up a small number of times. This sequence joins TRBV6-6 and TRBJ1-2; 8 bases align to TRBD1. Germline CDR1 MNHNY, CDR2 SVGAGI (reference sequence). The ends lost 4 bases at V and 8 bases at J; junction bases unmatched: 9. The CDR3 length is 14 residues. Here the CDR3 DNA reads TGTGCCAGCAGTTTCCCTGGACAGGGCGAGGGCTACACCTTC. The encoded protein is CASSFPGQGEGYTF.

This clonotype occurred a few times. The chain recombines TRBV2 with TRBJ1-2; TRBD1 matches at 10 bases. The CDR3 has 14 amino acids. Germline CDR1 SNHLY, CDR2 FYNNEI. J was trimmed by 6 bases and V by 8 bases; bases with no gene match: 9. The DNA of the CDR3 is TGTGCCAGCTTTTCTACCGGGACAGGGGATGGCTACACCTTC. Protein sequence: CASFSTGTGDGYTF.

The chain employs TRBV11-2 and TRBJ2-1; D remains unclear. CDR1 is SGHAT, CDR2 FQNNGV, per germline. V lost 4 bases to trimming and J lost 10 bases, with 11 bases between them. This CDR3 is 12 amino acids long. CDR3 sequence reads: CASSSLAGEQFF. DNA for the CDR3: TGTGCCAGCAGCTCCCTGGCTGGAGAGCAGTTCTTC. Based on the CDR3 plus reference TRBV11-2 and TRBJ2-1, the full variable domain is EAGVAQSPRYKIIEKRQSVAFWCNPISGHATLYWYQQILGQGPKLLIQFQNNGVVDDSQLPKDRFSAERLKGVDSTLKIQPAKLEDSAVYLCASSSLAGEQFFGPGTRLTVL.

This clonotype has just a few counts. V usage is TRBV3-1 and J usage is TRBJ2-1, with TRBD2 identical over 13 bases. Trimming cost V 5 bases and J 2 bases; bases outside gene matches: 0. CDR1 LGHDT and CDR2 YNNKEL come from the germline V gene (reference sequence). The CDR3 covers 15 residues. The CDR3 sequence is CASSGTSGTYNEQFF. DNA for the CDR3: TGTGCCAGCAGCGGGACTAGCGGGACCTACAATGAGCAGTTCTTC.

Notes on this clonotype: One junction end disagrees with the germline gene, perhaps due to a read error. Here the CDR3 DNA reads TGCAGCGTTAAAGACAGGAACACCGGGGAGCTGTTTTTT. This encodes CSVKDRNTGELFF. The V call is TRBV29-1, the J call TRBJ2-2, with D possibly matching TRBD1 (5 bases). Germline lookup yields CDR1 SQVTM and CDR2 ANQGSEA. The CDR3 loop spans 13 amino acids.

The chain carries TRBV6-6 and TRBJ1-2; 7 nucleotides match TRBD1. Germline CDR1 MNHNY, CDR2 SVGAGI (reference sequence). The J segment lost 2 bases and the V segment lost 6 bases, leaving 9 bases of the junction unmatched. The CDR3 runs to 15 residues. The CDR3 DNA reads TGTGCCAGCAGCCCGGGACAGTTGAAGAACTATGGCTACACCTTC. Encoded protein: CASSPGQLKNYGYTF.

The chain joins TRBV11-2 to TRBJ2-1, with TRBD2 as a possible D gene (5 bases). Between the trimmed V and J ends, which lost 5 bases and 8 bases, there was a span of 16 bases. This CDR3 contains 14 residues. Looked up from germline, CDR1 is SGHAT and CDR2 is FQNNGV. The CDR3 DNA follows: TGTGCCAGCAGCCTACGTCGGGGTATAGATGAGCAGTTCTTC. Encoded protein: CASSLRRGIDEQFF. Full variable domain (rest looked up from reference TRBV11-2 and TRBJ2-1): EAGVAQSPRYKIIEKRQSVAFWCNPISGHATLYWYQQILGQGPKLLIQFQNNGVVDDSQLPKDRFSAERLKGVDSTLKIQPAKLEDSAVYLCASSLRRGIDEQFFGPGTRLTVL.

This clonotype was recorded a few times. This chain joins TRBV15 and TRBJ2-5, with D tentatively TRBD2 (6 bases). CDR1 LNHNV and CDR2 YYDKDF come from the germline V gene (reference sequence). This CDR3 has 16 amino acids. Deletions cut 1 base from V and 1 base from J, with 13 bases between. Here the CDR3 DNA reads TGTGCCACCAGCAGAGGAGGGGCGGGAATCCAAGAGACCCAGTACTTC. As protein: CATSRGGAGIQETQYF.

V gene TRBV12-3 or TRBV12-4 combines with J gene TRBJ2-5; D is undetermined. The CDR3 runs to 14 residues. Trimming cost V 4 bases and J 0 bases, with 9 bases left between them. Here the CDR3 DNA reads TGTGCCAGCAGTTACCTGGAGTACCAAGAGACCCAGTACTTC. Protein: CASSYLEYQETQYF.

This clonotype was detected once. The chain uses TRBV7-9 and TRBJ2-1, with 9 nucleotides matching TRBD2. Germline loops: CDR1 SEHNR, CDR2 FQNEAQ (reference sequence). The CDR3 runs to 15 residues. With V trimmed by 6 bases and J by 9 bases, 12 bases remained unmatched. The CDR3 DNA sequence: TGTGCCAGCAGTTCCCCCGGGACTAGCAACAGTGAGCAGTTCTTC. It translates to CASSSPGTSNSEQFF.

The chain is built from TRBV20-1 and TRBJ2-5, with a tentative D call TRBD2 (6 bases). This CDR3 comprises 13 residues. Germline loops: CDR1 DFQATT, CDR2 SNEGSKA (reference sequence). Trimming removed 1 base at V and 5 bases at J, with 11 bases between. This CDR3 reads CSARASGRETQYF. The CDR3 nucleotides are TGCAGTGCTAGAGCTTCGGGGAGGGAGACCCAGTACTTC.

The chain links TRBV27 to TRBJ2-3; 9 positions agree with TRBD2. From germline, CDR1 is MNHEY and CDR2 SMNVEV (reference sequence). Unmatched junction bases numbered 8, after V lost 3 bases and J lost 4 bases. This CDR3 contains 16 residues. CDR3 DNA sequence: TGTGCCAGCAGTTTTAGCGGGGGAGGCCCACCAGATACGCAGTATTTT. Residues: CASSFSGGGPPDTQYF.

On this clonotype itself: A much larger clone sits a single nucleotide away, making a read error possible. The chain links TRBV4-2 to TRBJ2-3; 7 nucleotides line up with TRBD2. Germline V gene sequence: CDR1 LGHNA, CDR2 YNFKEQ. There are 17 residues in the CDR3. Here the CDR3 reads CASSHLGGGSSTETQYF. The CDR3 region has the DNA TGTGCCAGCAGCCACCTCGGCGGGGGTTCTAGCACAGAGACGCAGTATTTT.

The chain combines TRBV20-1 with TRBJ1-5, with 7 bases matching TRBD1. With V trimmed by 1 base and J by 6 bases, 6 bases remained unmatched. The CDR3 is 14 amino acids. CDR1 is DFQATT, CDR2 SNEGSKA, per germline (reference sequence). The CDR3 loop is CSARVGQFGQPQHF. The CDR3 nucleotides are TGCAGTGCTAGAGTGGGACAGTTCGGTCAGCCCCAGCATTTT.

V and J are TRBV5-1 and TRBJ2-3; TRBD2 aligns across 9 bases. Germline CDR1 reads SGHRS; CDR2 reads YFSETQ. Losses at the gene ends were 4 bases for V and 6 bases for J; bases not matched to a gene: 12. The CDR3 sequence is 16 residues long. CDR3: CASSVRGRASGDTQYF. The CDR3 DNA reads as TGCGCCAGCAGCGTTCGCGGGAGGGCCAGTGGGGATACGCAGTATTTT. The whole variable domain, remainder taken from reference TRBV5-1 and TRBJ2-3, is KAGVTQTPRYLIKTRGQQVTLSCSPISGHRSVSWYQQTPGQGLQFLFEYFSETQRNKGNFPGRFSGRQFSNSRSEMNVSTLELGDSALYLCASSVRGRASGDTQYFGPGTRLTVL.

The chain links TRBV20-1 to TRBJ1-2; no clear D. Germline CDR1 reads DFQATT; CDR2 reads SNEGSKA (reference sequence). The CDR3 covers 11 residues. Trimming stripped 5 bases from V and 3 bases from J, with 7 bases between. CDR3 DNA: TGCAGTGCTCATAGGGACTATGGCTACACCTTC. Translated, it gives CSAHRDYGYTF.

The rearrangement uses TRBV5-1 and TRBJ2-7, with TRBD2 identical over 8 bases. Trimming removed 4 bases from V and 0 bases from J; junction bases left unmatched: 9. CDR1 is SGHRS, CDR2 YFSETQ, per germline. This CDR3 contains 16 residues. The CDR3 region is CASSLRTSRSSYEQYF. CDR3 coding DNA: TGCGCCAGCAGCCTACGGACTAGCCGAAGCTCCTACGAGCAGTACTTC.

This clonotype was recorded at least ten times. The CDR3 region is CASSQGPGPYEQYF. CDR3 bases: TGTGCCAGCAGCCAAGGCCCAGGTCCCTACGAGCAGTACTTC. The chain joins TRBV3-1 to TRBJ2-7; D is ambiguous. CDR1 is LGHDT and CDR2 is YNNKEL in the germline V gene (reference sequence). The V end was cut by 1 base, the J end by 2 bases, with 9 bases between. The CDR3 has 14 residues.

This sequence joins TRBV15 and TRBJ2-3; 9 bases are shared with TRBD1. The V segment lost 5 bases and the J segment 6 bases; nucleotides outside the gene matches: 9. The CDR3 runs to 15 residues. Germline-derived CDR1 and CDR2 are LNHNV and YYDKDF (reference sequence). The CDR3 here is CATSGPGTGTDTQYF. The CDR3 DNA follows: TGTGCCACCAGCGGTCCCGGGACAGGGACCGATACGCAGTATTTT.

This clonotype was detected only a few times. The chain couples TRBV20-1 to TRBJ2-5; 8 positions agree with TRBD2. V was pared by 3 bases and J by 2 bases, with 5 bases of the junction left unmatched. This CDR3 is 14 amino acids long. Germline assignment: CDR1 DFQATT and CDR2 SNEGSKA (reference sequence). This CDR3 reads CSARGTRGQETQYF. The DNA of the CDR3 is TGCAGTGCTAGGGGGACTAGGGGTCAAGAGACCCAGTACTTC.